Sequencing of this T cell receptor beta chain was carried out in a study of CD8+CD57+ T cells in acquired aplastic anemia (dated by TCRdb to between 2017 and 2018). About the investigation overall: A mean of around 3.3 ug of DNA, ranging from roughly 0.19 to 30 ug, was extracted from sorted CD4+ and CD8+ cells. Mean read counts for healthy donor samples were around 10 million for CD4+ cells and 11.0 million for CD8+ cells.

The full study reports these points: Around 30 CD8+ CDR3 sequences were shared between patients and controls but appeared highly expressed in patients and within their immunodominant clones. Patients and healthy controls showed no significant difference in CD8+ Simpson's diversity (P=0.060).

The study deep-sequenced TCR repertoires of sorted CD4+ and CD8+ blood T cells from severe aplastic anemia patients and healthy subjects. Ficoll-Paque density gradient centrifugation was used to isolate peripheral blood mononuclear cells. Before DNA extraction, CD4+ and CD8+ T cells were sorted with FACS or magnetic beads. This clonotype was seen a handful of times. Its binding antigen is unknown. The sample holds no much larger clone one base away, and base qualities are not on file. Genomic DNA served as template for TCR beta VDJ combination and CDR3 sequence profiling. An Illumina HiSeq 2000 was the platform used for TCR repertoire sequencing. The original methods were these. TRBV/TRBJ rearrangement plots, CDR3 size and DJ length profiles, and Simpson's diversity index were used to evaluate the repertoires. The most abundant DNA sequence in the deep sequencing data was defined as the immunodominant clone. CDR3 amino acid sequences were checked for sharing between subjects and were compared against published repertoires and the VDJdb database. TCRdb itself trimmed the public reads at Q25 with fastp, ran MiXCR and retained productive beta chains. Each CDR3 protein appears once, grouped with its most common genes and DNA. The V and J calls reflect TCRdb's pipeline rather than the authors' work. Across this sample there are under 200,000 distinct CDR3 sequences, with 50% to 75% seen only once. Of the sample, 45% is held by the ten largest clones.

Material for sequencing was sorted CD4+, CD8+, or CD8+CD57+ T cells (not recorded which) from PBMCs. The receptor was isolated from a human donor in good health.

The DNA sequence follows: TGTGCCACCAGCAGAGATCAGGTTCTCCACGAGCAGTACTTC. This gives the protein CATSRDQVLHEQYF. The rearranged chain carries TRBV15 and TRBJ2-7, with no confident D gene call. Trimming costs V 0 bases and J 5 bases, and their ends lie 11 bases apart. From the cysteine up to the phenylalanine, the CDR3 has a length of 14 residues. Only the CDR3 region is kept as DNA, spanning 42 bases read in frame from base 1. CDR1 is given as LNHNV and CDR2 as YYDKDF, both from the germline V gene (reference sequence).